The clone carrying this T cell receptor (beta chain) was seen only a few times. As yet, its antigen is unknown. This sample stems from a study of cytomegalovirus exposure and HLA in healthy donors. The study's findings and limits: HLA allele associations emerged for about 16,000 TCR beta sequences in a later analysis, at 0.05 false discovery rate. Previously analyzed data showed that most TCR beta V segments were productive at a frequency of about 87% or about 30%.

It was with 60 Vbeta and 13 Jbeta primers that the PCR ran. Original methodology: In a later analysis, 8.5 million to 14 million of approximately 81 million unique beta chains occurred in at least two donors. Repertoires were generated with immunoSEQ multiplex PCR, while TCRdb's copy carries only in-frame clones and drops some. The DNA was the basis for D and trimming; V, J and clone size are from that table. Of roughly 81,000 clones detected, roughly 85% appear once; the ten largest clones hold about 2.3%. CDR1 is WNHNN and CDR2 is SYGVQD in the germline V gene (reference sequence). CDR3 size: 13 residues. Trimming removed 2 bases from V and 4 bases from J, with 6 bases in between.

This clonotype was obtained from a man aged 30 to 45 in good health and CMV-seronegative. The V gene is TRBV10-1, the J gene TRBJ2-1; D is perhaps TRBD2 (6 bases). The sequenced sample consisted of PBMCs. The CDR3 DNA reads TGCGCCAGCAGTGAGCGGGAGTACAATGAGCAGTTCTTC. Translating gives CASSEREYNEQFF.